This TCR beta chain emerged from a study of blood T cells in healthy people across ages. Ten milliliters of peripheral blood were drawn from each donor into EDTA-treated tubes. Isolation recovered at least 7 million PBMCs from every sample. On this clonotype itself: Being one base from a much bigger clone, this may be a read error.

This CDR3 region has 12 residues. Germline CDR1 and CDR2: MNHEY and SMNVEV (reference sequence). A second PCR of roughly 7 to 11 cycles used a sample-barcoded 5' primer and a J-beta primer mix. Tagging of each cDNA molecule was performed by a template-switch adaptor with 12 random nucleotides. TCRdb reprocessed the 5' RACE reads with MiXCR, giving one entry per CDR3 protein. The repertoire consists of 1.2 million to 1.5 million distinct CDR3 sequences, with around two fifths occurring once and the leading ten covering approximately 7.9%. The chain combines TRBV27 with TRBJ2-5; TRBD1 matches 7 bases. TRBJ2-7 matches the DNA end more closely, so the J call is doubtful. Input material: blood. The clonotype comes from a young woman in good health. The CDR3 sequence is CASWDSPYEQYF. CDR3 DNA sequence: TGTGCCAGCTGGGACAGCCCCTACGAGCAGTACTTC.